The next 25 T cell receptor beta chains were all read from a single sample in a study of a mutant IDH1 vaccine in newly diagnosed glioma (dated by TCRdb to the early 2020s). Library method: the immunoSEQ multiplex PCR assay. TCRdb obtained this table from immuneACCESS and retained in-frame rearrangements with V and J assigned. These tables miss some clones; where compared with another copy, unresolved V genes account for less than half of the shortfall, and the remainder is unexplained. This sample lists roughly 21,000 clones; roughly 83% were detected once. The ten largest clones take up 2.8% of the sample. The antigens of these receptors remain unknown. Reading the label with the study, this specimen's time point is: week 47, end of study. Each vaccine dose, consisting of 300 ug of a 20-mer mutant IDH1 peptide in Montanide, was administered subcutaneously with topical imiquimod. Sequenced here: PBMCs, sampled from a glioma patient whose treatment included an IDH1 peptide vaccine. The source is a man in his forties with glioma.

This clone has only one observation. The V and J genes are TRBV11-2 and TRBJ2-7, with 9 positions matching TRBD2. This CDR3 is built from 15 residues. Losses at the gene ends were 3 bases for V and 2 bases for J; bases not matched to a gene: 5. Looked up from germline, CDR1 is SGHAT and CDR2 is FQNNGV. The CDR3 protein is CASSFTAGGTYEQYF. CDR3 in DNA: TGTGCCAGCAGCTTTACGGCGGGAGGGACCTACGAGCAGTACTTC.

This rearrangement joins TRBV12-5 to TRBJ2-5, with TRBD2 matching over 9 bases. Trimming took 3 bases from V and 2 from J; bases not matched to a gene: 4. The germline V gene encodes CDR1 LGHNT and CDR2 FRNRAP. The CDR3 length is 15 residues. CDR3 sequence reads: CASGLGREGQETQYF. DNA for the CDR3: TGTGCTAGTGGTTTAGGGCGGGAGGGGCAAGAGACCCAGTACTTC.

The chain combines TRBV6-4 with TRBJ2-5; TRBD2 aligns across 12 bases. Germline V gene lookup returns CDR1 MRHNA and CDR2 SNTAGT. This CDR3 comprises 14 residues. J gave up 4 bases and V 7 bases, and 4 bases lay outside the gene matches. CDR3 sequence reads: CASTTTSGRETQYF. CDR3 coding DNA: TGTGCCAGCACCACGACTAGCGGGAGAGAGACCCAGTACTTC.

The chain combines TRBV11-2 with TRBJ2-2; no reliable D call. Trimming shortened V by 3 bases and J by 4 bases, and 12 bases separated the two germline ends. The CDR3 spans 15 residues. In germline, CDR1 is SGHAT, CDR2 FQNNGV. CDR3 region: CASSFIPKATGELFF. The CDR3, as DNA: TGTGCCAGCAGCTTCATACCTAAAGCCACCGGGGAGCTGTTTTTT.

This rearrangement joins TRBV19 to TRBJ1-5, with 7 positions matching TRBD1. Germline V gene data show CDR1 as LNHDA and CDR2 as SQIVND (reference sequence). The V gene end was trimmed by 10 bases and the J gene end by 2 bases; junction bases not matched to a gene: 14. The CDR3 is 16 residues long. CDR3 amino acids: CATAGGGGIGNQPQHF. CDR3 coding DNA: TGTGCCACGGCGGGAGGAGGGGGCATCGGCAATCAGCCCCAGCATTTT.

The chain is built from TRBV6-6 and TRBJ1-3, with a weak D call TRBD1 (6 bases). The CDR3 consists of 16 residues. Trimming shortened V by 7 bases and J by 0 bases, and 16 bases separated the two germline ends. Germline loops: CDR1 MNHNY, CDR2 SVGAGI (reference sequence). The CDR3 region has the DNA TGTGCCAGCACAACCCAGGGGCGCAGCTCTGGAAACACCATATATTTT. Amino acid sequence: CASTTQGRSSGNTIYF.

CDR3 in DNA: TGTGCCAGTAGTCCGGGACTAGCGCAAACAGATACGCAGTATTTT. It yields the protein CASSPGLAQTDTQYF. The chain carries TRBV19 and TRBJ2-3; 10 nucleotides match TRBD2. This CDR3 region has 15 residues. CDR1 is LNHDA and CDR2 is SQIVND in the germline V gene (reference sequence). Trimming at V came to 5 bases and at J to 3 bases, leaving 5 bases not matched to a gene.

The genes are TRBV9 and TRBJ1-3, with 10 bases matching TRBD1. The CDR3 is made up of 16 amino acids. The V gene's germline CDR1 is SGDLS and CDR2 YYNGEE. The trim removed 4 bases at V and 2 bases at J, leaving 6 bases unmatched. The CDR3 loop is CASSPRGQGTGNTIYF. CDR3 nucleotide sequence: TGTGCCAGCAGCCCCCGGGGACAGGGGACTGGAAACACCATATATTTT.

The chain joins TRBV9 to TRBJ2-1; possible D gene TRBD2, 6 bases. The V end was cut by 0 bases, the J end by 7 bases, with 14 bases between. This CDR3 is built from 15 residues. Germline CDR1 reads SGDLS; CDR2 reads YYNGEE. Written as DNA, the CDR3 is TGTGCCAGCAGCGTAGTTGCGGGAAACAGGAATGAGCAGTTCTTC. It yields the protein CASSVVAGNRNEQFF.

The gene calls are TRBV7-3 and TRBJ2-7; TRBD1 is a possible D gene (6 bases). The CDR3 sequence is 13 residues long. The V end lost 2 bases, the J end lost 5 bases, and 10 bases lay between the germline ends. Germline CDR1 SGHTA, CDR2 FQGTGA. CDR3 coding DNA: TGTGCCAGCAGCTTAGACCCAGGGGACGAGCAGTACTTC. It encodes CASSLDPGDEQYF.

A note on this clone: Its ends do not fully match the called genes, so a read error is possible. The chain employs TRBV7-7 and TRBJ1-5, with D uncertain. CDR1 and CDR2 from the germline V gene are SSHAT and FNYEAQ (reference sequence). The CDR3 length is 15 residues. DNA for the CDR3: TGTGCTAGCAGCTTAGTATGGTTTTCCAATCAGCCCCAGCATTTT. Translating gives CASSLVWFSNQPQHF. Full variable domain (remainder filled in from reference TRBV7-7 and TRBJ1-5): GAGVSQSPRYKVTKRGQDVTLRCDPISSHATLYWYQQALGQGPEFLTYFNYEAQPDKSGLPSDRFSAERPEGSISTLTIQRTEQRDSAMYRCASSLVWFSNQPQHFGDGTRLSIL.

The chain combines TRBV9 with TRBJ2-5, with D tentatively TRBD1 (6 bases). CDR1 is SGDLS and CDR2 is YYNGEE in the germline V gene. The CDR3 has 14 residues. V lost 0 bases and J 4 bases, leaving 10 bases between the germline ends. CDR3 sequence: CASSVGGTRETQYF. The CDR3 bases are TGTGCCAGCAGCGTAGGGGGGACAAGAGAGACCCAGTACTTC.

This clone is a singleton in its sample. The chain has TRBV6-6 and TRBJ2-1; 7 positions agree with TRBD2. The germline CDR1 and CDR2 sequences are MNHNY and SVGAGI (reference sequence). The ends lost 6 bases at V and 0 bases at J; junction bases unmatched: 5. This CDR3 contains 15 residues. Here the CDR3 reads CASSLLAVSYNEQFF. The CDR3 bases are TGTGCCAGCAGCCTCCTAGCGGTCTCCTACAATGAGCAGTTCTTC.

The chain recombines TRBV5-1 with TRBJ2-1; 11 bases fit TRBD2. The CDR3 is 15 residues long. The V and J ends lost 4 bases and 4 bases, in that order; junction bases with no gene match: 4. CDR1 SGHRS and CDR2 YFSETQ come from the germline V gene. The CDR3 DNA is TGCGCCAGCAGCCCGGGACTAGCGGTATACAATGAGCAGTTCTTC. Translated: CASSPGLAVYNEQFF.

The chain is built from TRBV7-2 and TRBJ1-5; 9 bases align to TRBD1. V lost 2 bases to trimming and J lost 7 bases; unmatched junction nucleotides: 6. In germline, CDR1 is SGHTA, CDR2 FQGNSA. This CDR3 comprises 15 residues. The CDR3 sequence: CASSLWGQGRQPQHF. The CDR3 nucleotides are TGTGCCAGCAGCTTATGGGGACAGGGTCGGCAGCCCCAGCATTTT.

This sequence joins TRBV10-3 and TRBJ2-3; TRBD2 matches 7 bases. Germline V gene lookup returns CDR1 ENHRY and CDR2 SYGVKD. J lost 5 bases, V lost 5 bases, and 7 bases had no gene match. This CDR3 is 14 amino acids long. CDR3 sequence reads: CAISWREQGDTQYF. The DNA of the CDR3 is TGTGCCATCAGTTGGCGGGAGCAGGGAGATACGCAGTATTTT.

V usage is TRBV4-1 and J usage is TRBJ1-2, with D perhaps matching TRBD1 (6 bases). The ends were cut back, 7 bases at V and 5 bases at J, with 26 bases in the middle. Germline V gene lookup returns CDR1 MGHRA and CDR2 YSYEKL. The CDR3 has 17 amino acids. The CDR3 region has the DNA TGCGCCAGCATGGGATATGATCCCGGGGGCGCAGGTTATGGCTACACCTTC. As protein: CASMGYDPGGAGYGYTF.

The chain combines TRBV6-4 with TRBJ1-1; possibly TRBD1 for D (6 bases). With 6 bases removed from V and 1 base from J, the gap between germline ends came to 9 bases. CDR3 length: 13 amino acids. Germline lookup yields CDR1 MRHNA and CDR2 SNTAGT. CDR3 coding DNA: TGTGCCAGCAGCCTGACAGGGAACACTGAAGCTTTCTTT. Translated, it gives CASSLTGNTEAFF.

This chain links TRBV23-1 with TRBJ1-1; D ambiguous. TRBV23-1 is an ORF, and what it does is uncertain. V was shortened by 4 bases and J by 0 bases, with 9 bases between the two germline ends. There are 14 residues in the CDR3. This CDR3 is CASSPCRLNTEAFF. DNA of the CDR3: TGCGCCAGCAGTCCCTGCCGGTTGAACACTGAAGCTTTCTTT.

The V and J genes are TRBV28 and TRBJ2-7, with 8 bases lining up with TRBD1. Unmatched junction bases numbered 4, after V lost 6 bases and J lost 6 bases. The length of the CDR3 is 12 residues. The germline CDR1 and CDR2 sequences are MDHEN and SYDVKM. The chain's CDR3 is CASRTQGAEQYF. In DNA, the CDR3 is TGTGCCAGCAGAACCCAGGGGGCCGAGCAGTACTTC.

The chain uses TRBV10-3 and TRBJ2-7, with D possibly being TRBD2 (6 bases). Germline V CDR1 and CDR2: ENHRY, SYGVKD. The germline V and J ends were trimmed by 5 bases and 0 bases, with 14 bases remaining between them. The CDR3 has 15 amino acids. The CDR3 DNA reads TGTGCCATCAGTCGAGGGACTCAGGACTCCTACGAGCAGTACTTC. Its translation is CAISRGTQDSYEQYF.

The sample holds one count of this clone. CDR3 in DNA: TGTGCCAGCAGTCGACAGGGACTGAACGAAAAACTGTTTTTT. Translated, it gives CASSRQGLNEKLFF. The chain couples TRBV2 to TRBJ1-4; TRBD1 matches 7 bases. The germline gives CDR1 SNHLY, CDR2 FYNNEI. This CDR3 region has 14 residues. The ends lost 5 bases at V and 8 bases at J; junction bases unmatched: 8. Supplemented by reference TRBV2 and TRBJ1-4, the full variable domain reads EPEVTQTPSHQVTQMGQEVILRCVPISNHLYFYWYRQILGQKVEFLVSFYNNEISEKSEIFDDQFSVERPDGSNFTLKIRSTKLEDSAMYFCASSRQGLNEKLFFGSGTQLSVL.

This CDR3 reads CASSPKGGLTGELFF. CDR3 DNA sequence: TGTGCCAGCAGCCCCAAAGGGGGCTTGACCGGGGAGCTGTTTTTT. The V call is TRBV11-1, the J call TRBJ2-2, with 7 bases fitting TRBD1. Germline values: CDR1 SGHAT, CDR2 FQDESV (reference sequence). J was trimmed by 5 bases and V by 5 bases; bases with no gene match: 8. The CDR3 loop spans 15 amino acids.

DNA for the CDR3: TGTGCCAGTAGTACCTCAAAGGGGCAGGGTGCGGGGCAGCCCCAGCATTTT. Residues: CASSTSKGQGAGQPQHF. V gene TRBV19 combines with J gene TRBJ1-5, with D maybe TRBD1 (5 bases). Germline V lookup: CDR1 LNHDA, CDR2 SQIVND (reference sequence). V was shortened by 4 bases and J by 7 bases, with 23 bases between the two germline ends. There are 17 residues in the CDR3.

The chain carries TRBV27 and TRBJ1-6; D may be TRBD1 (5 bases). This CDR3 spans 16 amino acids. Germline V gene lookup returns CDR1 MNHEY and CDR2 SMNVEV (reference sequence). Trimming shortened V by 3 bases and J by 5 bases, and 14 bases separated the two germline ends. CDR3 loop: CASSFADSYDNSPLHF. DNA for the CDR3: TGTGCCAGCAGTTTTGCCGACAGCTATGATAATTCACCCCTCCACTTT.